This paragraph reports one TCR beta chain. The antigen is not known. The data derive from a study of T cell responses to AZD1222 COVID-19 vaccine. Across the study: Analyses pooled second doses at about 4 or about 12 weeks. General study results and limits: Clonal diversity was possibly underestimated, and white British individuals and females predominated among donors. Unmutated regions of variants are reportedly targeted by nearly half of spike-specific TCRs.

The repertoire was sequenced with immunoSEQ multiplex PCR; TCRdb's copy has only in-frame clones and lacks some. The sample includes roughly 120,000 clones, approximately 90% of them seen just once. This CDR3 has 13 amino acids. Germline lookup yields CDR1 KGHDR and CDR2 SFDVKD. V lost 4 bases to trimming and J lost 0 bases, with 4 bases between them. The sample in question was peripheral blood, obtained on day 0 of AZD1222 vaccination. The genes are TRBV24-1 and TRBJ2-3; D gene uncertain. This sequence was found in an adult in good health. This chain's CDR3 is CATSEPSTDTQYF. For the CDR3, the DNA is TGTGCCACCAGTGAGCCTAGCACAGATACGCAGTATTTT.